This TCR beta chain was captured by sequencing in a study of glioma-infiltrating T cells after dendritic cell vaccination. Time point defined: after dendritic cell vaccination, including at tumor progression/relapse. Selection required adequate fresh-frozen tumor tissue plus more than two years' survival data. None of the glioblastoma patients had an isocitrate dehydrogenase mutation. Libraries were prepared by immunoSEQ multiplex PCR; TCRdb keeps only in-frame clonotypes and omits some of them. This table holds 55,000 to 75,000 clones, about four fifths found once. The sequence came from a human donor with glioblastoma. Sequences were derived from blood, sampled after dendritic cell vaccination.

In DNA form, the CDR3 reads TGTGCCACCAGCAGAGATTTCGGGAGGGAGACCCAGTACTTC. Its translation is CATSRDFGRETQYF. This chain links TRBV15 with TRBJ2-5, with 7 nucleotides matching TRBD2. Trimming removed 0 bases from V and 5 bases from J; junction bases left unmatched: 3. The CDR3 covers 14 residues. Germline V lookup: CDR1 LNHNV, CDR2 YYDKDF (reference sequence).